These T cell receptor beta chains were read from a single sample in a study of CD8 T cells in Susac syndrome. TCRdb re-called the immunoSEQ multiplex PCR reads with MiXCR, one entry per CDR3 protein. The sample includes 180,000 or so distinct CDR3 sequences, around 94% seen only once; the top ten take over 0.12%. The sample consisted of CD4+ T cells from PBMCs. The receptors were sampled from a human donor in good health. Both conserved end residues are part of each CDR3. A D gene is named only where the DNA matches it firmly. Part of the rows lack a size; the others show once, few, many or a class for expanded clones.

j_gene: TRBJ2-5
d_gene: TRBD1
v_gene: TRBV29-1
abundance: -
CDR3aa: CSSGQGAETQYF
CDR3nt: TGCAGCTCGGGACAGGGTGCCGAGACCCAGTACTTC

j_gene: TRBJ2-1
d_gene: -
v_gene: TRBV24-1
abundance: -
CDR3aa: CATSKSSPDTEQFF
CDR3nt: TGTGCCACCAGCAAGTCCAGTCCGGACACCGAGCAGTTCTTC

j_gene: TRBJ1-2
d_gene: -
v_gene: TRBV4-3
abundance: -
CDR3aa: CASSQDYGVNYGYTF
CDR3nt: TGCGCCAGCAGCCAAGACTACGGAGTCAACTATGGCTACACCTTC

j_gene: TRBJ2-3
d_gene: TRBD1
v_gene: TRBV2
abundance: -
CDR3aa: CASTSRDRGTDTQYF
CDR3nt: TGTGCCAGCACGTCTCGGGACAGGGGCACAGATACGCAGTATTTT

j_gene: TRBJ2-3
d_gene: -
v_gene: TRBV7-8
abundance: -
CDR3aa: CASSPAAGIASTDTQYF
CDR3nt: TGTGCCAGCAGCCCCGCTGCGGGCATAGCGAGCACAGATACGCAGTATTTT

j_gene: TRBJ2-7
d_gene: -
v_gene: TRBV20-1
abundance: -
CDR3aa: CSARDLEGPYEQYF
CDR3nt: TGCAGTGCTAGAGATCTTGAGGGACCCTACGAGCAGTACTTC

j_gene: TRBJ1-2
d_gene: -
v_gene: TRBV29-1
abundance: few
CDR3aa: CSVRNSYGYTF
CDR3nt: TGCAGCGTCCGGAACTCCTATGGCTACACCTTC

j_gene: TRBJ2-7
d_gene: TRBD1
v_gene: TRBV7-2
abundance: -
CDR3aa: CASSLAVGGVNEQYF
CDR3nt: TGTGCCAGCAGCTTAGCTGTAGGGGGCGTCAACGAGCAGTACTTC

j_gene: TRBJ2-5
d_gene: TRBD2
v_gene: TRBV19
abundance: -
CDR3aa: CASSKSIGAGVGQETQYF
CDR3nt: TGTGCCAGTAGTAAATCGATTGGAGCGGGGGTGGGACAAGAGACCCAGTACTTC

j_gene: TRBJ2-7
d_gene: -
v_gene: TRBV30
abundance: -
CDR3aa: CAWSVRAVPYEQYF
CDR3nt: TGTGCCTGGAGTGTACGGGCAGTTCCCTACGAGCAGTACTTC

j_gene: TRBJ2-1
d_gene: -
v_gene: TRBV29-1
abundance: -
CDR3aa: CSVDQADYYNEQFF
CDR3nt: TGCAGCGTTGATCAGGCGGATTACTACAATGAGCAGTTCTTC

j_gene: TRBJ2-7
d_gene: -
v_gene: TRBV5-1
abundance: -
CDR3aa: CASSLDYGDEQYF
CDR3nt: TGCGCCAGCAGCTTGGATTACGGGGACGAGCAGTACTTC

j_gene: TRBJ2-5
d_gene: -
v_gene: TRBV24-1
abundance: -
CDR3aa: CATSDPTSEETQYF
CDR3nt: TGTGCCACCAGTGATCCCACTAGTGAAGAGACCCAGTACTTC

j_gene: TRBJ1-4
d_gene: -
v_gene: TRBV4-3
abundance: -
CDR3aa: CASSQDNFKEKLFF
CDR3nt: TGCGCCAGCAGCCAAGATAATTTTAAGGAAAAACTGTTTTTT

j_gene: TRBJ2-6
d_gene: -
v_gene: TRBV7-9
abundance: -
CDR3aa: CASSSRNTGANVLTF
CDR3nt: TGTGCCAGCAGCTCCCGAAATACTGGGGCCAACGTCCTGACTTTC

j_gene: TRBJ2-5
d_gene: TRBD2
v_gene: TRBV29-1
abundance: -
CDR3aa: CSVEGLAGISQETQYF
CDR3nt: TGCAGCGTTGAGGGACTAGCGGGGATCTCCCAAGAGACCCAGTACTTC

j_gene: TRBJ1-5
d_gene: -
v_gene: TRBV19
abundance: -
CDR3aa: CASSPSGAGNQPQHF
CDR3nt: TGTGCCAGTAGTCCCTCGGGGGCGGGCAATCAGCCCCAGCATTTT

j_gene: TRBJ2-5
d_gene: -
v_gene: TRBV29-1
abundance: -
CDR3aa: CSVLTRYQETQYF
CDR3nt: TGCAGCGTCCTTACTCGGTACCAAGAGACCCAGTACTTC

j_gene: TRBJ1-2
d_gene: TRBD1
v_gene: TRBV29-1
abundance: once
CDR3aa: CSGEGGWGYTF
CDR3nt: TGCAGCGGGGAAGGGGGCTGGGGCTACACCTTC

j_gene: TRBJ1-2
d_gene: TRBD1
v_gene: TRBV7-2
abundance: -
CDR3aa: CASSGGQGEGRYTF
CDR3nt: TGTGCCAGCAGCGGTGGACAGGGAGAAGGTCGCTACACCTTC

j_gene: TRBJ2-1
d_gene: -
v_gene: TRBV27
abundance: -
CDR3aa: CASSLSWGARSYNEQFF
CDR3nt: TGTGCCAGCAGTTTATCGTGGGGGGCTCGCTCCTACAATGAGCAGTTCTTC

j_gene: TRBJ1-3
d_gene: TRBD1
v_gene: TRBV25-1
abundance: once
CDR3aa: CASSTNLDRGNTIYF
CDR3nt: TGTGCCAGCAGTACAAACCTTGACAGGGGGAACACCATATATTTT

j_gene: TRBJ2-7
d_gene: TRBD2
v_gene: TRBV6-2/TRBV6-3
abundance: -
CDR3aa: CASTEPSGGNEQYF
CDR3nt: TGTGCCAGCACGGAGCCCAGCGGGGGGAACGAGCAGTACTTC